The T cell receptor (beta chain) under discussion was sequenced for a study of T cell clonotyping in hematopoietic cell transplantation. Study-level findings and limits: Without cell sorting, CD4 versus CD8 contributions remain unresolved. Higher Inverse Simpson Index values in graft donor and pretransplant recipient predicted broader posttransplant TCR diversity.

Remarks on this clone: Its target is unknown.

Germline CDR1 and CDR2: MDHEN and SYDVKM. The CDR3 sequence is 16 residues long. The V end was cut by 7 bases, the J end by 2 bases, with 20 bases between. Data came from immunoSEQ multiplex PCR; TCRdb stores just in-frame clones and leaves some out. The sample shows 15,000 to 20,000 clones, 61% of them seen only once. This clonotype was sampled from a male patient aged 45 to 59 who had an allogeneic stem cell transplant from an unrelated donor, so T cells may come from the graft donor. Some clones in this sample may be carry-over from other donors' samples. The J gene is TRBJ1-2, the V gene TRBV28, with TRBD1 as a possible D gene (5 bases). The specimen comprised PBMCs, sampled 30 days after allogeneic stem cell transplant. The CDR3 loop reads CASNVRSGTINYGYTF. Written as DNA, the CDR3 is TGTGCCAGCAATGTTCGAAGCGGGACTATAAACTATGGCTACACCTTC.